These 22 T cell receptor beta chains share one sample of origin, sequenced in a study of Ad26.COV2.S vaccination and SARS-CoV-2 variants. The treatment is: roughly 18 received Ad26.COV2.S at low or high dose, single or two shots; several received placebo; per-sample allocation not given. Vaccine and placebo recipients were sampled on day 63 after the first injection. Sequenced by immunoSEQ multiplex PCR; TCRdb stores in-frame clones only, minus some. In the table there are about 410,000 clones, more than 85% of which are singletons. Sequences were derived from peripheral blood, sampled in a trial of Ad26.COV2.S vaccine versus placebo. The receptors were gathered from a person aged 18 to 59 who received the Ad26.COV2.S COVID-19 vaccine or a placebo.

V is TRBV4-1 and J is TRBJ1-4; D ambiguous. The CDR3 consists of 16 residues. Trimming removed 4 bases at V and 0 bases at J, with 12 bases between. The V gene's germline CDR1 is MGHRA and CDR2 YSYEKL. The CDR3 sequence: CASSLEGGTTNEKLFF. The DNA for the CDR3 is TGCGCCAGCAGCCTCGAGGGAGGAACAACTAATGAAAAACTGTTTTTT.

V is TRBV5-1 and J is TRBJ1-5; a possible D gene is TRBD1 (5 bases). This CDR3 contains 15 residues. The germline V gene encodes CDR1 SGHRS and CDR2 YFSETQ. V lost 4 bases to trimming and J lost 5 bases, with 16 bases between them. As DNA, the CDR3 is TGCGCCAGCAGCACGGGGCCCGGCAGAGATCAGCCCCAGCATTTT. It is translated as CASSTGPGRDQPQHF. Supplemented by reference TRBV5-1 and TRBJ1-5, the full variable domain reads KAGVTQTPRYLIKTRGQQVTLSCSPISGHRSVSWYQQTPGQGLQFLFEYFSETQRNKGNFPGRFSGRQFSNSRSEMNVSTLELGDSALYLCASSTGPGRDQPQHFGDGTRLSIL.

This clone was detected a few times. The chain links TRBV27 to TRBJ2-2; D is unresolved. V was clipped by 5 bases and J by 6 bases, with 13 bases between them. This CDR3 has 14 amino acids. The germline V gene has CDR1 MNHEY and CDR2 SMNVEV (reference sequence). This CDR3 is CASSRAAYAGELFF. For the CDR3, the DNA is TGTGCCAGCAGTAGGGCAGCTTACGCCGGGGAGCTGTTTTTT.

This clone was observed a few times. Other nucleotide sequences from this sample produce the same CDR3. The chain carries TRBV5-1 and TRBJ2-3; D remains unclear. The V end lost 0 bases, the J end lost 0 bases, and 5 bases lay between the germline ends. Germline lookup yields CDR1 SGHRS and CDR2 YFSETQ. The CDR3 is 14 residues long. The CDR3 spells CASSLGGSTDTQYF. The CDR3, as DNA: TGCGCCAGCAGCTTGGGTGGGAGCACAGATACGCAGTATTTT.

The chain employs TRBV5-1 and TRBJ2-6; D call uncertain. V was cut by 3 bases and J by 0 bases, with 10 bases left in between. The germline CDR1 and CDR2 sequences are SGHRS and YFSETQ. This CDR3 spans 16 amino acids. Here the CDR3 reads CASSSDWDSGANVLTF. DNA for the CDR3: TGCGCCAGCAGCTCCGACTGGGACTCTGGGGCCAACGTCCTGACTTTC.

V usage is TRBV5-1 and J usage is TRBJ2-2; TRBD1 matches at 8 bases. Germline V gives CDR1 SGHRS, CDR2 YFSETQ. V shed 0 bases and J 7 bases; nucleotides not matched to a gene: 8. This CDR3 has 16 amino acids. The CDR3 nucleotides read TGCGCCAGCAGCTTGGCGCCAGGGGGCGATGGCGGGGAGCTGTTTTTT. Translating it yields CASSLAPGGDGGELFF.

The J gene is TRBJ1-5, the V gene TRBV6-6, with unresolved D. V lost 5 bases, J lost 5 bases, and 13 bases lay in between. The germline V gene has CDR1 MNHNY and CDR2 SVGAGI (reference sequence). There are 14 residues in the CDR3. The CDR3 DNA reads TGTGCCAGCAGTCGGAATGCCGAAGATCAGCCCCAGCATTTT. This gives the protein CASSRNAEDQPQHF.

This clone was picked up one time. The chain couples TRBV10-3 to TRBJ2-1; 7 bases line up with TRBD1. This CDR3 has 17 residues. After removal of 0 bases from V and 7 bases from J, the junction contained 12 bases not matched to a gene. Per germline, CDR1 ENHRY and CDR2 SYGVKD. CDR3 sequence reads: CAISESGGRRISNEQFF. Written as DNA, the CDR3 is TGTGCCATCAGTGAGTCAGGGGGCCGAAGAATAAGTAATGAGCAGTTCTTC.

The rearrangement links TRBV3-1 (or the pseudogene TRBV3-2) to TRBJ1-1; 8 bases are shared with TRBD1. This CDR3 has 14 amino acids. Germline V gene data show CDR1 as LGHDT and CDR2 as YNNKEL (reference sequence). The junction had 3 bases not matched to a gene; V was cut back by 3 bases and J by 3 bases. Written as DNA, the CDR3 is TGTGCCAGCAGCCACTTACAGGGGGACACTGAAGCTTTCTTT. Protein: CASSHLQGDTEAFF.

This chain connects TRBV3-1 (or the pseudogene TRBV3-2) to TRBJ1-1; D is undetermined. The CDR3 totals 16 residues. Trimming took 0 bases from V and 1 from J, leaving 12 bases between them. Germline-derived CDR1 and CDR2 are LGHDT and YNNKEL (reference sequence). This chain's CDR3 is CASSQDVDARNTEAFF. The CDR3 bases are TGTGCCAGCAGCCAAGATGTAGACGCAAGGAACACTGAAGCTTTCTTT.

The chain uses TRBV30 and TRBJ1-2; TRBD1 might be the D (6 bases). V was pared by 1 base and J by 5 bases, with 11 bases between. CDR3 length: 13 amino acids. Germline CDR1 reads GTSNPN; CDR2 reads SVGIG (reference sequence). This CDR3 reads CAWSETGDYGYTF. CDR3 in DNA: TGTGCCTGGAGTGAGACAGGCGATTATGGCTACACCTTC. Drawing the rest from reference TRBV30 and TRBJ1-2, the complete variable domain is SQTIHQWPATLVQPVGSPLSLECTVEGTSNPNLYWYRQAAGRGLQLLFYSVGIGQISSEVPQNLSASRPQDRQFILSSKKLLLSDSGFYLCAWSETGDYGYTFGSGTRLTVV.

The chain employs TRBV7-2 and TRBJ1-5; no reliable D call. Germline V lookup: CDR1 SGHTA, CDR2 FQGNSA. This CDR3 contains 13 residues. V was clipped by 1 base and J by 7 bases, with 8 bases between them. The DNA for the CDR3 is TGTGCCAGCAGCTTAGAGGTTTGGCAGCCCCAGCATTTT. It encodes CASSLEVWQPQHF.

V is TRBV7-2 and J is TRBJ1-4, with D unclear. Germline CDR1 SGHTA, CDR2 FQGNSA. Between the trimmed V and J ends, which lost 2 bases and 0 bases, there was a span of 10 bases. The length of the CDR3 is 16 residues. The CDR3 loop reads CASSLTAPATNEKLFF. The CDR3 DNA reads as TGTGCCAGCAGCTTAACGGCACCTGCAACTAATGAAAAACTGTTTTTT.

The chain recombines TRBV4-2 with TRBJ1-1; D remains unclear. Trimming took 0 bases from V and 4 from J, leaving 12 bases between them. The CDR3 is made up of 15 amino acids. Germline assignment: CDR1 LGHNA and CDR2 YNFKEQ. The CDR3 loop reads CASSQDNNLVTEAFF. Written as DNA, the CDR3 is TGTGCCAGCAGCCAAGATAACAACTTGGTCACTGAAGCTTTCTTT.

The chain joins TRBV3-1 (or the pseudogene TRBV3-2) to TRBJ2-7, with no clear D. The CDR3 loop spans 14 amino acids. The germline gives CDR1 LGHDT, CDR2 YNNKEL (reference sequence). V lost 1 base to trimming and J lost 2 bases, with 9 bases between them. The CDR3 DNA follows: TGTGCCAGCAGCCAAGGCTACACAACCTACGAGCAGTACTTC. This encodes CASSQGYTTYEQYF.

This rearrangement joins TRBV7-2 to TRBJ1-6; D is ambiguous. V was clipped by 4 bases and J by 0 bases, with 10 bases between them. Germline V gene sequence: CDR1 SGHTA, CDR2 FQGNSA. This CDR3 region has 16 residues. CDR3 in DNA: TGTGCCAGCAGCTCTCCAAGAAGCTCCTATAATTCACCCCTCCACTTT. Its protein is CASSSPRSSYNSPLHF.

The chain employs TRBV19 and TRBJ2-2; 7 nucleotides line up with TRBD1. Looked up from germline, CDR1 is LNHDA and CDR2 is SQIVND (reference sequence). CDR3 size: 14 residues. Trimming cost V 7 bases and J 2 bases; bases outside gene matches: 4. The CDR3, as DNA: TGTGCCAGTAACAGGGGACGAAACACCGGGGAGCTGTTTTTT. The encoded protein is CASNRGRNTGELFF.

The chain is built from TRBV14 and TRBJ2-7; 9 bases fit TRBD2. There are 14 residues in the CDR3. With V trimmed by 0 bases and J by 3 bases, 0 bases remained unmatched. Germline V gene data show CDR1 as SGHDN and CDR2 as FVKESK. The CDR3 bases are TGTGCCAGCAGCCAAGAAGCGGGGGGCTACGAGCAGTACTTC. This encodes CASSQEAGGYEQYF.

The chain combines TRBV10-3 with TRBJ1-2; D not resolved. The CDR3 totals 12 residues. CDR1 and CDR2 (germline): ENHRY, SYGVKD. V lost 6 bases, J lost 7 bases, and 12 bases lay in between. The DNA of the CDR3 is TGTGCCATCAGGCCCGAGGGTTTTGGCTACACCTTC. Amino acids: CAIRPEGFGYTF.

As to this clone: Other nucleotide sequences in the sample specify the same CDR3. V and J are TRBV6-5 and TRBJ1-1, with D possibly TRBD1 on 6 matching bases. Trimming removed 6 bases at V and 5 bases at J, with 10 bases between. The CDR3 loop spans 12 amino acids. Germline CDR1 and CDR2: MNHEY and SVGAGI. CDR3 region: CASRQGRTEAFF. In nucleotides, the CDR3 is TGTGCCAGCAGACAGGGACGGACTGAAGCTTTCTTT.

This clone was picked up one time. Other DNA sequences in the sample encode the same CDR3. The chain couples TRBV23-1 to TRBJ1-2; no clear D. TRBV23-1 is an open reading frame, and its role is uncertain. This CDR3 is built from 15 residues. V shed 6 bases and J shed 8 bases, with 22 bases lying between them. The CDR3 nucleotides read TGCGCCAGCAGCTTCCGCGAGACTGAAAGGTACGGCTACACCTTC. As protein: CASSFRETERYGYTF.

The chain is built from TRBV4-3 and TRBJ1-4; a possible D gene is TRBD1 (5 bases). V gave up 0 bases and J gave up 5 bases, with 13 bases separating them. Per germline, CDR1 LGHNA and CDR2 YSLEER. The CDR3 is 16 amino acids. The CDR3 region has the DNA TGCGCCAGCAGCCAAGATTGGGGGACCAGAAATGAAAAACTGTTTTTT. It encodes CASSQDWGTRNEKLFF.